This note documents a single TCR beta chain sequence. Its recognized antigen is unknown. No base qualities exist here, and no much larger clone lies one base off it. CD8 naive samples consisted of CD45RO-negative cells that were positively selected for CCR7, yielding a CD45RA+CCR7+ population without TemRA cells. Healthy HIV-negative adults with no recently reported acute infections or vaccinations were included as donors. Every donor was a Caucasian adult residing in Nashville, Tennessee, USA. Blood was collected by leukapheresis, and PBMCs were isolated by Ficoll-Histopaque density gradient centrifugation and then cryopreserved in liquid nitrogen vapor phase. Analytical flow cytometry was used to check the purity and quantity of every magnetically sorted T cell population. Each sorted fraction had its genomic DNA isolated and then quantified by UV absorbance on a Nanodrop 2000c. Taken from cysteine to phenylalanine, the CDR3 has 17 residues. The read is trimmed to its CDR3 DNA, 51 bases read in frame from base 1. CDR1 and CDR2 were assigned from the germline V gene as MNHNS and SASEGT. V is cut by 0 bases and J by 0 bases, and the space between the germline ends is 12 bases.

The data are from a study of shared clonotypes between healthy human individuals (dated by TCRdb to about 2020). Regarding the research as a whole: A couple of women and a few men aged 18 to 49 years were included in the cohort. For each donor, CD4 naive and CD4 memory were each given three plates, CD8 naive was given two plates, and CD8 memory was given one plate. To estimate repertoire size and how much clonotypes are shared between individuals, the study performed deep sequencing of blood TCR repertoires from 4 to 6 healthy adults. To increase sequencing depth and limit assay-specific biases, different laboratories used diverse techniques to prepare libraries and sequence TCR repertoires. Leukapheresis yielded between about 0.85 and 10 billion PBMCs per donor.

Using the deep immunoSEQ assay, multiplex PCR amplified TCR CDR3 regions from genomic DNA. Extracted genomic DNA from each cell subset was spread evenly across all wells of several immunoSEQ 96-well plates, with each plate serving as a replicate. For sorted subsets, around 200 ng genomic DNA, equal to 25,000 to 35,000 T cell genomes, was loaded into each replicate PCR. Purified libraries were quantified with a Qubit 3.0 fluorometer, sized on a Bioanalyzer 2100, and re-quantified with the KAPA Library Quantification kit. Each immunoSEQ 96-well plate was sequenced on its own single-read 150-cycle Illumina NextSeq 550 flow cell. Per the original workflow: Because the immunoSEQ output included only junctional sequences and no quality scores, the filtering could not be the same as the filtering used for full-length reads. Sequences were annotated with PyIR, a Python wrapper for IgBLAST v1.9, and V/J genes and CDR3 were assigned using IMGT germline references. Reads were removed for weak V/J assignments (E-value above 1e-6), missing CDR3, stop codons, out-of-frame junctions, or ambiguous translated residues. V3J clonotypes were defined by identical inferred V gene, J gene, and CDR3 amino acid sequence. Percentage overlap between repertoires was computed as shared unique clonotypes divided by the size of the smaller repertoire. Three approaches were used to assess repertoire richness: RTK rarefaction, the Chao1 estimator, and Recon v2.1 estimates of unobserved clonotypes. For all TCRbeta clonotypes obtained by the gDNA method from four donors, generation probabilities were computed with OLGA. In its TCRdb copy, this immuneACCESS table keeps in-frame sequences only and misses some clones. Where compared with another copy, unresolved V genes explain less than half of these, and the others have no known cause. V, J and clone size reflect that table, while D and trimming were determined from the DNA. The sample table holds about 2.1 million clones, of which approximately 92% were seen once. About 1.7% of the sample comes from the top ten.

The full study reports these points: Only blood was sampled, and tissue TCR repertoires likely differ from those in blood. Because the study included a small number of donors, the genetic and exposure-history diversity represented was limited. Larger estimated clonotype richness was generally found for naive subsets than for memory subsets. Clonotypes shared by all four sorted-subset donors showed higher generation probabilities than non-shared clonotypes. Pairwise subsampling led to the expectation that sequencing depth would affect the degree of clonotype sharing among donors. Incomplete sequencing was indicated by rarefaction of sorted-subset datasets, despite the large sequencing depth. Sharing across several donors was observed for approximately 5% of naive CD4, 3% to 3.5% of naive CD8, over 2% of memory CD4, and roughly 0.4% of memory CD8 clonotypes.

What was sequenced was naive CD8+ T cells from PBMCs. The sample's cell subset or site, from its label and the paper: CD45RA+CCR7+. Recombination connected TRBV6-1 to TRBJ1-5; a tentative D match to TRBD1 spans 5 bases. This clonotype was obtained from a man younger than 35 in good health. Some clones in this sample may be carry-over from other donors' samples. The sequenced DNA is TGTGCCAGCAGTGAAGCGCTTCAGGGATATAGCAATCAGCCCCAGCATTTT. This is translated as CASSEALQGYSNQPQHF.